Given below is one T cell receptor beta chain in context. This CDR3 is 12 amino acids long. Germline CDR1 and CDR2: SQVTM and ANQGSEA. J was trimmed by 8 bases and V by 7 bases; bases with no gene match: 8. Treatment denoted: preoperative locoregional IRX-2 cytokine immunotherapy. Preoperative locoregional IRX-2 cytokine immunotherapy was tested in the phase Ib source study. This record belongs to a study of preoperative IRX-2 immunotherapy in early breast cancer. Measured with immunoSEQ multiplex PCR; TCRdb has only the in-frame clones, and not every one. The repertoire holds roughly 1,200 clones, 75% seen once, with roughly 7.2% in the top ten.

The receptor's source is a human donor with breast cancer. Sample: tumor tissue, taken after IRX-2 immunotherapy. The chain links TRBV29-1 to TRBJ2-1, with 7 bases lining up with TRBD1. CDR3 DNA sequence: TGCAGCGCTCAGACAGGGATCTATGAGCAGTTCTTC. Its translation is CSAQTGIYEQFF.